This TCR beta chain originates from a study of blood T cells in healthy people across ages. With a J-beta primer mix and a sample-barcoded 5' primer, a second PCR ran about 7 to 12 cycles. Sequencing yielded, for each sample, at least 2.5 million paired-end reads carrying CDR3. TCRdb used MiXCR to reprocess the 5' RACE reads, holding one entry per CDR3 protein. The sample yields around 970,000 distinct CDR3 sequences, about 51% seen once. Ten or more counts support this clonotype. Its antigen remains unknown. General study results and limits: Observed TCR beta diversity showed a strong correlation with the percentage of naive T cells as measured by flow cytometry. Estimated diversity, derived from one million T cells, was regarded as an underestimate. The fall in TCR beta diversity per million T cells was roughly linear with age.

Sequenced material: blood. The TCR sequence derives from a woman aged 55-69 years in good health.

CDR3 nucleotides: TGTGCCAGCAGCACCCAAGGCGGACGGAGAGGGGAGACCCAGTACTTC. Amino acid sequence: CASSTQGGRRGETQYF. J is TRBJ2-5 and V is TRBV7-2, with TRBD2 as a possible D gene (5 bases). The ends were cut back, 5 bases at V and 5 bases at J, with 21 bases in the middle. This CDR3 comprises 16 residues. Per germline, CDR1 SGHTA and CDR2 FQGNSA.